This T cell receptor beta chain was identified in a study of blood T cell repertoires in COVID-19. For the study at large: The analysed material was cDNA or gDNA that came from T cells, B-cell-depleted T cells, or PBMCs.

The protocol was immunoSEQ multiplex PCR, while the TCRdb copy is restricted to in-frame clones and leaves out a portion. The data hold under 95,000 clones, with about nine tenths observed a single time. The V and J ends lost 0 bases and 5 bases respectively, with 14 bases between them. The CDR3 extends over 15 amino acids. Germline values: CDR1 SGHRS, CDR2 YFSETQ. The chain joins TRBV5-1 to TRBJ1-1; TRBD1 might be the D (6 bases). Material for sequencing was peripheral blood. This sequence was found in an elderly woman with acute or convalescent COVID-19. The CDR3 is CASSLGAGEFTEAFF. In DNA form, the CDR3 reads TGCGCCAGCAGCTTGGGGGCAGGGGAGTTTACTGAAGCTTTCTTT.